A selection of T cell receptor beta chains follows, all from one sample in a study of T cell repertoires in cytomegalovirus infection. Each CDR3 protein gets one entry after TCRdb re-called the reads with MiXCR. The sample shows about 450,000 distinct CDR3 sequences, 25% to 40% of them seen only once. Specimen: PBMCs. Every receptor here comes from a human donor in good health (CMV status not recorded). Some clones in this sample may be carry-over from other donors' samples. The CDR3 runs from the conserved cysteine through the conserved F or W. A D gene is named only where the DNA matches it firmly. The size of a clone is reported for some rows only, either as once, few or many, or as a class for expanded clones.

d_gene: -
v_gene: TRBV5-5
abundance: -
j_gene: TRBJ1-5
CDR3nt: TGTGCCAGCAGTAACCGGGACCAAGAAAACCAGCCCCAGCATTTT
CDR3aa: CASSNRDQENQPQHF

d_gene: TRBD2
v_gene: TRBV20-1
abundance: few
j_gene: TRBJ2-1
CDR3nt: TGCAGTGCTAGGACTAGCGGGGGGGCCAATGAGCAGTTCTTC
CDR3aa: CSARTSGGANEQFF

d_gene: TRBD2
v_gene: TRBV6-5
abundance: once
j_gene: TRBJ2-1
CDR3nt: TGTGCCAGCAGTAGCATAGCGGGGGGGCACAATGAGCAGTTCTTC
CDR3aa: CASSSIAGGHNEQFF

d_gene: TRBD1
v_gene: TRBV6-1
abundance: -
j_gene: TRBJ2-1
CDR3nt: TGTGCCAGCAGAGGACAGGGGGTCTACAATGAGCAGTTCTTC
CDR3aa: CASRGQGVYNEQFF

d_gene: TRBD2
v_gene: TRBV4-1
abundance: -
j_gene: TRBJ2-7
CDR3nt: TGCGCCAGCAGCCAACACGGGGGGATCGAGCAGTACTTC
CDR3aa: CASSQHGGIEQYF

d_gene: TRBD1
v_gene: TRBV2
abundance: -
j_gene: TRBJ2-1
CDR3nt: TGTGCCAGCAGTATAACAGGGGCGTATAACAATGAGCAGTTCTTC
CDR3aa: CASSITGAYNNEQFF

d_gene: -
v_gene: TRBV7-6
abundance: -
j_gene: TRBJ1-1
CDR3nt: TGTGCCAGCAGCCAGACCTGGGAACCTGAAGCTTTCTTT
CDR3aa: CASSQTWEPEAFF

d_gene: -
v_gene: TRBV6-2/TRBV6-3
abundance: -
j_gene: TRBJ2-1
CDR3nt: TGTGCCAGCAGGTTTCCGGACAATGAGCAGTTCTTC
CDR3aa: CASRFPDNEQFF

d_gene: -
v_gene: TRBV6-5
abundance: -
j_gene: TRBJ1-5
CDR3nt: TGTGCCAGCAGGAGCAACCGGGGGCCGTTCGCCGATCAGCCCCAGCATTTT
CDR3aa: CASRSNRGPFADQPQHF

d_gene: -
v_gene: TRBV4-1
abundance: -
j_gene: TRBJ2-1
CDR3nt: TGCGCCAGCAGCCAAGATCTGGTGGGGCAGGGGAGCTACAATGAGCAGTTCTTC
CDR3aa: CASSQDLVGQGSYNEQFF

d_gene: -
v_gene: TRBV19
abundance: few
j_gene: TRBJ2-7
CDR3nt: TGTGCCAGTAGTGAAGGAGGGCAGAGCTACGAGCAGTACTTC
CDR3aa: CASSEGGQSYEQYF

d_gene: -
v_gene: TRBV6-2/TRBV6-3
abundance: few
j_gene: TRBJ2-7
CDR3nt: TGTGCCAGCACCTCGACGGGGTACTACGAGCAGTACTTC
CDR3aa: CASTSTGYYEQYF

d_gene: -
v_gene: TRBV6-5
abundance: few
j_gene: TRBJ1-2
CDR3nt: TGTGCCAGCAGTTACTCGTGGCAGGGCAATGGCTACACCTTC
CDR3aa: CASSYSWQGNGYTF

d_gene: TRBD1
v_gene: TRBV6-1
abundance: -
j_gene: TRBJ1-2
CDR3nt: TGTGCCAGCAAGGGGGGTGGGACAGGGACTTCTAACTATGGCTACACCTTC
CDR3aa: CASKGGGTGTSNYGYTF

d_gene: -
v_gene: TRBV10-3
abundance: -
j_gene: TRBJ1-4
CDR3nt: TGTGCCATAGCAGAAGAAAGCGAAAAACTGTTTTTT
CDR3aa: CAIAEESEKLFF

d_gene: -
v_gene: TRBV6-2/TRBV6-3
abundance: -
j_gene: TRBJ1-5
CDR3nt: TGTGCCAGCAGTTACTTTGGAGGACCCAAACATCAGCCCCAGCATTTT
CDR3aa: CASSYFGGPKHQPQHF

d_gene: -
v_gene: TRBV6-1
abundance: few
j_gene: TRBJ1-2
CDR3nt: TGTGCCAGCAACCGCGGGTACAGGGATGATGGCTACACCTTC
CDR3aa: CASNRGYRDDGYTF

d_gene: TRBD2
v_gene: TRBV5-4
abundance: -
j_gene: TRBJ2-2
CDR3nt: TGTGCCAGCAGCTTGAGTAGCGGGGCTGGTACCGGGGAGCTGTTTTTT
CDR3aa: CASSLSSGAGTGELFF

d_gene: -
v_gene: TRBV7-2
abundance: few
j_gene: TRBJ2-7
CDR3nt: TGTGCCAGCAGCCTAGCGCTGGGTAGCGGTGCAAGCTCCTACGAGCAGTACTTC
CDR3aa: CASSLALGSGASSYEQYF

d_gene: -
v_gene: TRBV5-6
abundance: -
j_gene: TRBJ1-4
CDR3nt: TGTGCCAGCAGCTTGCCGCGGGACCCTCCTGAAAAACTGTTTTTT
CDR3aa: CASSLPRDPPEKLFF

d_gene: -
v_gene: TRBV18
abundance: -
j_gene: TRBJ2-5
CDR3nt: TGTGCCAGCTCACCTCTACCCGGGGAGACCCAGTACTTC
CDR3aa: CASSPLPGETQYF

d_gene: -
v_gene: TRBV28
abundance: -
j_gene: TRBJ2-2
CDR3nt: TGTGCCAGCAGCCACAGGGTCACCGGGGAGCTGTTTTTT
CDR3aa: CASSHRVTGELFF

d_gene: TRBD2
v_gene: TRBV5-1
abundance: -
j_gene: TRBJ2-1
CDR3nt: TGCGCCAGCAGCCCGGGGGGGCTAGCGGGATACAATGAGCAGTTCTTC
CDR3aa: CASSPGGLAGYNEQFF

d_gene: -
v_gene: TRBV7-2
abundance: many
j_gene: TRBJ1-2
CDR3nt: TGTGCCAGCAGCTCCAGGGCTGGGCGGGCGAACTATGGCTACACCTTC
CDR3aa: CASSSRAGRANYGYTF

d_gene: -
v_gene: TRBV7-7
abundance: many
j_gene: TRBJ2-2
CDR3nt: TGTGCCAGCAGCCCATGGACTACTAACACCGGGGAGCTGTTTTTT
CDR3aa: CASSPWTTNTGELFF

d_gene: TRBD2
v_gene: TRBV6-6
abundance: once
j_gene: TRBJ2-5
CDR3nt: TGTGCCAGCGAGCAGGCGGGGGAAGAGACCCAGTACTTC
CDR3aa: CASEQAGEETQYF

d_gene: -
v_gene: TRBV11-1
abundance: -
j_gene: TRBJ2-3
CDR3nt: TGTGCCAGCAGTTTGGGGGCGCGAGAGGCAGATACGCAGTCTTTT
CDR3aa: CASSLGAREADTQSF

d_gene: -
v_gene: TRBV11-2
abundance: -
j_gene: TRBJ2-7
CDR3nt: TGTGCCAGCAGCTTACCGGGTCAGGGCGGCGACGAGCAGTACTTC
CDR3aa: CASSLPGQGGDEQYF

d_gene: -
v_gene: TRBV7-9
abundance: few
j_gene: TRBJ1-1
CDR3nt: TGTGCCAGCAGCCCCTCAGGGAAGGAAGCTTTCTTT
CDR3aa: CASSPSGKEAFF

d_gene: TRBD2
v_gene: TRBV20-1
abundance: few
j_gene: TRBJ2-1
CDR3nt: TGCAGTGCCAGAGGGGGCGCTAGCGGGGGAAACAATGAGCAGTTCTTC
CDR3aa: CSARGGASGGNNEQFF

d_gene: TRBD1
v_gene: TRBV7-2
abundance: many
j_gene: TRBJ2-7
CDR3nt: TGTGCCAGCAGCTTCGACAGGGCAAGCGAGCAGTACTTC
CDR3aa: CASSFDRASEQYF

d_gene: -
v_gene: TRBV27
abundance: -
j_gene: TRBJ2-3
CDR3nt: TGTGCCAGCAGTTTATTAAGGGGCAGCACAGATACGCAGTATTTT
CDR3aa: CASSLLRGSTDTQYF

d_gene: -
v_gene: TRBV4-3
abundance: -
j_gene: TRBJ1-6
CDR3nt: TGCGCCAGCAGCCAAGGGGTAAATTCACCCCTCCACTTT
CDR3aa: CASSQGVNSPLHF

d_gene: TRBD2
v_gene: TRBV12-3/TRBV12-4
abundance: -
j_gene: TRBJ2-7
CDR3nt: TGTGCCAGCAGTGGACTAGCGCTGGCGGTCTACGAGCAGTACTTC
CDR3aa: CASSGLALAVYEQYF

d_gene: TRBD2
v_gene: TRBV13
abundance: -
j_gene: TRBJ2-1
CDR3nt: TGTGCCAGCAGCTTAGCTAGCGGGGGGCATGAGCAGTTCTTC
CDR3aa: CASSLASGGHEQFF

d_gene: TRBD2
v_gene: TRBV6-2/TRBV6-3
abundance: -
j_gene: TRBJ2-3
CDR3nt: TGTGCCAGCAGGCCTAGCGGGGGGAAAACAGATACGCAGTATTTT
CDR3aa: CASRPSGGKTDTQYF

d_gene: TRBD1
v_gene: TRBV19
abundance: -
j_gene: TRBJ1-2
CDR3nt: TGTGCCAGTAGTACCAGACAGGGCGTGAGCGGCTACACCTTC
CDR3aa: CASSTRQGVSGYTF

d_gene: -
v_gene: TRBV12-3/TRBV12-4
abundance: many
j_gene: TRBJ2-7
CDR3nt: TGTGCCAGCAGTTCGGGCCTCTCCTACGAGCAGTACTTC
CDR3aa: CASSSGLSYEQYF

d_gene: -
v_gene: TRBV4-1
abundance: -
j_gene: TRBJ1-4
CDR3nt: TGCGCCAGCAACAACCCAGGGTCGGGGGAGGGAAATGAAAAACTGTTTTTT
CDR3aa: CASNNPGSGEGNEKLFF

d_gene: -
v_gene: TRBV10-3
abundance: few
j_gene: TRBJ1-1
CDR3nt: TGTGCCACCCAGGGGACCACTGAAGCTTTCTTT
CDR3aa: CATQGTTEAFF

d_gene: -
v_gene: TRBV11-2
abundance: few
j_gene: TRBJ2-2
CDR3nt: TGTGCCAGCCTCTTGAACTCCGGGGAGCTGTTTTTT
CDR3aa: CASLLNSGELFF

d_gene: TRBD1
v_gene: TRBV6-1
abundance: few
j_gene: TRBJ2-3
CDR3nt: TGTGCCAGCAATTTCGGGACAGTCGGCACAGATACGCAGTATTTT
CDR3aa: CASNFGTVGTDTQYF

d_gene: -
v_gene: TRBV20-1
abundance: -
j_gene: TRBJ2-7
CDR3nt: TGCAGTGCTAGTAGGCAGAAGGAGCAGTACTTC
CDR3aa: CSASRQKEQYF

d_gene: -
v_gene: TRBV11-2
abundance: many
j_gene: TRBJ2-3
CDR3nt: TGTGCCAGCAGCACTACAGGGATGCAGTATTTT
CDR3aa: CASSTTGMQYF

d_gene: TRBD1
v_gene: TRBV6-5
abundance: -
j_gene: TRBJ2-3
CDR3nt: TGTGCCAGCAGCTCCGGGACAGGCACAGATACGCAGTATTTT
CDR3aa: CASSSGTGTDTQYF

d_gene: -
v_gene: TRBV20-1
abundance: few
j_gene: TRBJ1-1
CDR3nt: TGCAGTGCACAGTCACCCGGGAGGAACACTGAAGCTTTCTTT
CDR3aa: CSAQSPGRNTEAFF

d_gene: -
v_gene: TRBV7-9
abundance: -
j_gene: TRBJ2-7
CDR3nt: TGTGCCAGCAGCTTAGGGGCTGAGGGCAGCGAGCAGTACTTC
CDR3aa: CASSLGAEGSEQYF

d_gene: -
v_gene: TRBV28
abundance: -
j_gene: TRBJ1-1
CDR3nt: TGTGCCAGCAAAAGGGGGGGGTCCCTGGGGAACACTGAAGCTTTCTTT
CDR3aa: CASKRGGSLGNTEAFF

d_gene: -
v_gene: TRBV20-1
abundance: few
j_gene: TRBJ2-2
CDR3nt: TGCAGTGCACACGAACCCCGGGGCAGGGTTGGGACCGGGGAGCTGTTTTTT
CDR3aa: CSAHEPRGRVGTGELFF

d_gene: -
v_gene: TRBV9
abundance: -
j_gene: TRBJ1-2
CDR3nt: TGTGCCAGCAGCGGCCCCGGGACGCCTAACTATGGCTACACCTTC
CDR3aa: CASSGPGTPNYGYTF

d_gene: -
v_gene: TRBV19
abundance: -
j_gene: TRBJ1-5
CDR3nt: TGTGCCAGTAGTATAGATTGGTGGGGGCAGCCCCAGCATTTT
CDR3aa: CASSIDWWGQPQHF

d_gene: TRBD2
v_gene: TRBV4-2
abundance: -
j_gene: TRBJ2-7
CDR3nt: TGTGCCAGCAGCCCGGTACTAGCGGGGGGTCCCTACGAGCAGTACTTC
CDR3aa: CASSPVLAGGPYEQYF

d_gene: TRBD1
v_gene: TRBV7-2
abundance: many
j_gene: TRBJ1-1
CDR3nt: TGTGCCAGCAAAAAAGACAGGGTCACTGAAGCTTTCTTT
CDR3aa: CASKKDRVTEAFF

d_gene: -
v_gene: TRBV6-2/TRBV6-3
abundance: -
j_gene: TRBJ1-5
CDR3nt: TGTGCCAGCGTCCTTATACCGACCCCGGGTCAGCCCCAGCATTTT
CDR3aa: CASVLIPTPGQPQHF

d_gene: -
v_gene: TRBV7-6
abundance: many
j_gene: TRBJ2-3
CDR3nt: TGTGCCAGCAGCTTAGTTGCGTCTGACTGGGGTACTCCCACCCCCCGGGATACGCAGTATTTT
CDR3aa: CASSLVASDWGTPTPRDTQYF

d_gene: -
v_gene: TRBV12-3/TRBV12-4
abundance: -
j_gene: TRBJ2-5
CDR3nt: TGTGCCAGCAGTCTCCATGGCCCGGACAAGGGGGAGACCCAGTACTTC
CDR3aa: CASSLHGPDKGETQYF

d_gene: -
v_gene: TRBV6-5
abundance: few
j_gene: TRBJ1-4
CDR3nt: TGTGCCAGCAGTTCCGCCGGGACCTCGGGTGAAAAACTGTTTTTT
CDR3aa: CASSSAGTSGEKLFF